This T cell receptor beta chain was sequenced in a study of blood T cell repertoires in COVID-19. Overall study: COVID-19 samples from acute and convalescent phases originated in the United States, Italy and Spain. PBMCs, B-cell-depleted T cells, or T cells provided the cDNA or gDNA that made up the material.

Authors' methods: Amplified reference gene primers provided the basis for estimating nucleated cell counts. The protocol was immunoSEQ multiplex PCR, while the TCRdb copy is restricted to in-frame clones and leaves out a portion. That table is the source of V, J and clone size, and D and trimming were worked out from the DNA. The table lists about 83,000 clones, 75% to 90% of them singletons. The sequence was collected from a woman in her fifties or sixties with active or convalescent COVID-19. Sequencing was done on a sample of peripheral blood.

This CDR3 reads CAISDKTGFAEAFF. The DNA of the CDR3 is TGTGCCATCAGTGATAAGACAGGGTTCGCTGAAGCTTTCTTT. This chain uses TRBV10-3 with TRBJ1-1, with 7 bases matching TRBD1. V was pared by 3 bases and J by 6 bases, with 7 bases of the junction left unmatched. The CDR3 covers 14 residues. CDR1 ENHRY and CDR2 SYGVKD come from the germline V gene.